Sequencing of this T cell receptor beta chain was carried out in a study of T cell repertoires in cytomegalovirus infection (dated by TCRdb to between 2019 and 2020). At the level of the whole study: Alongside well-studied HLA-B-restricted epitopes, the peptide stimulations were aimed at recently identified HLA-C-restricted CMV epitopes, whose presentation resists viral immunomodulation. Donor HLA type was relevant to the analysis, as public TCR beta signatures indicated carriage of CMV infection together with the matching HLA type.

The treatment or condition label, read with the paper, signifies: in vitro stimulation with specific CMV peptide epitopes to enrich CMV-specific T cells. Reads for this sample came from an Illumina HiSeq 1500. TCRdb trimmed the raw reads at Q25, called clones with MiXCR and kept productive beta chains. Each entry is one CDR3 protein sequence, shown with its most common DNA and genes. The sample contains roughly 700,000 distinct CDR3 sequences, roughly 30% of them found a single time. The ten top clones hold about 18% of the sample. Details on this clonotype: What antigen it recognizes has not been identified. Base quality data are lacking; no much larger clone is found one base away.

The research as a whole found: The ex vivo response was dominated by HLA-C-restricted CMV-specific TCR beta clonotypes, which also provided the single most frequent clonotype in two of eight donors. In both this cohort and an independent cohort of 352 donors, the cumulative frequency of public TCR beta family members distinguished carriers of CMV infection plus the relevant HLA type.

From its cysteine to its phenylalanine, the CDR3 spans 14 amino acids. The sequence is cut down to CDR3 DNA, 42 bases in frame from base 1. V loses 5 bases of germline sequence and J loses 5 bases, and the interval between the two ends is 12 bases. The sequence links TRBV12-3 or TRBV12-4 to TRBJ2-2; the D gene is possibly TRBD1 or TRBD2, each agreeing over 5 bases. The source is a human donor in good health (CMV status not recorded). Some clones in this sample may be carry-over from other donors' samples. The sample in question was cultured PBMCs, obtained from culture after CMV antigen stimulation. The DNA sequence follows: TGTGCCAGCAGTCCCCCCGGGGCGACCGGGGAGCTGTTTTTT. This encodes CASSPPGATGELFF.